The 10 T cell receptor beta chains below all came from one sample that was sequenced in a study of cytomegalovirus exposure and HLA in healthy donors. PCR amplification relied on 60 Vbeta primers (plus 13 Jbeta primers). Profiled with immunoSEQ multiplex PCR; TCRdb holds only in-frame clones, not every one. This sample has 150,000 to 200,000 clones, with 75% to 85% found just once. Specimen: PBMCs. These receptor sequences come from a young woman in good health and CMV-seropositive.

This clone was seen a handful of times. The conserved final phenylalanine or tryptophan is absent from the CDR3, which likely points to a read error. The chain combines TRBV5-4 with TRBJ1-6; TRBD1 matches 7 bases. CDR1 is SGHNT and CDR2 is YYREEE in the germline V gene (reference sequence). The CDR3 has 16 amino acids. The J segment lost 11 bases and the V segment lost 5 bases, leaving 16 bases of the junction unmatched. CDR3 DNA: TGTGCCAGCAGTTACGATCCACCGGGACAGAGGACACCCCTCCACCTT. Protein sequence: CASSYDPPGQRTPLHL.

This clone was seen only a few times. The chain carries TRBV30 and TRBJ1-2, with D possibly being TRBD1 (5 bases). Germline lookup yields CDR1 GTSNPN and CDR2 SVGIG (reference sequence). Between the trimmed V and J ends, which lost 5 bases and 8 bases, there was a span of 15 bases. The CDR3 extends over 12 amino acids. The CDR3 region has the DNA TGTGCCTGGGGGGGGTTCCCGGAGGGCTACACCTTC. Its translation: CAWGGFPEGYTF.

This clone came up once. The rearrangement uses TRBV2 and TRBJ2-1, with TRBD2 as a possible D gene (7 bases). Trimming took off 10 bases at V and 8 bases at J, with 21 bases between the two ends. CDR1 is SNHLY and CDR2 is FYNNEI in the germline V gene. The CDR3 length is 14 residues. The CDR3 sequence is CAKGKGGPGDEQFF. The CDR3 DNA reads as TGTGCCAAAGGAAAGGGGGGGCCTGGGGATGAGCAGTTCTTC.

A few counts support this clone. The CDR3: CASSLSLYGYTF. For the CDR3, the DNA is TGTGCCAGCAGCCTTAGTCTCTATGGCTACACCTTC. The V gene is TRBV4-2, the J gene TRBJ1-2; D is ambiguous. The germline V and J ends were trimmed by 4 bases and 4 bases, with 7 bases remaining between them. Per the germline V gene, CDR1 is LGHNA and CDR2 is YNFKEQ. The CDR3 length is 12 residues.

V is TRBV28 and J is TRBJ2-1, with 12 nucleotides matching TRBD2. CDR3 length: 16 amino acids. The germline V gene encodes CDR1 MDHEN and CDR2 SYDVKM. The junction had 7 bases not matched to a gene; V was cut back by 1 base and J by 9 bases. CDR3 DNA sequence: TGTGCCAGCAGTTTATATCTAGCGGGGGGGCAAGGTGAGCAGTTCTTC. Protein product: CASSLYLAGGQGEQFF.

CDR3 amino acids: CASSYTSGGRPDTQYF. CDR3 DNA: TGCGCCAGCAGCTATACTAGCGGGGGGCGCCCAGATACGCAGTATTTT. J is TRBJ2-3 and V is TRBV5-1; 12 positions match TRBD2. CDR3 size: 16 residues. Germline CDR1 and CDR2: SGHRS and YFSETQ. V shed 3 bases, J shed 4 bases, and the junction held 6 bases outside the gene matches.

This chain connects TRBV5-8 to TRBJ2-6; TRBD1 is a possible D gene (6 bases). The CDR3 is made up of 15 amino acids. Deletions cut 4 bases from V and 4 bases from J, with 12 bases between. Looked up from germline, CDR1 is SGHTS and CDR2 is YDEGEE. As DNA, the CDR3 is TGTGCCAGCAGCCTGGCAGGGGCCGGGGCCAACGTCCTGACTTTC. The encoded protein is CASSLAGAGANVLTF.

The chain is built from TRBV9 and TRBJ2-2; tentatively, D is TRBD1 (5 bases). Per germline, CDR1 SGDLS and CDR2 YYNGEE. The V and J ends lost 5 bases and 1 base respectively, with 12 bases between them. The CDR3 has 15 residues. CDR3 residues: CASRPPGKNTGELFF. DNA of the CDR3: TGTGCCAGCAGACCCCCAGGGAAGAACACCGGGGAGCTGTTTTTT.

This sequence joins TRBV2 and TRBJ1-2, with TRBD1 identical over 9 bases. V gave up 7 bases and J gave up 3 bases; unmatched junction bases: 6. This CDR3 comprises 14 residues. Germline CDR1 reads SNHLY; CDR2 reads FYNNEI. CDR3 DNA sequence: TGTGCCAGCACCTATGACAGGGGGGACTATGGCTACACCTTC. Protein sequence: CASTYDRGDYGYTF.

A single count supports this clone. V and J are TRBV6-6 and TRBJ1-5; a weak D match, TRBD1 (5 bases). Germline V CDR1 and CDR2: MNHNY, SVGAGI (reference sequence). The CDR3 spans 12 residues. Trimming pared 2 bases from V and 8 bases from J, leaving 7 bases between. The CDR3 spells CASSYPREPQHF. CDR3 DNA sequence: TGTGCCAGCAGTTACCCCAGGGAGCCCCAGCATTTT.